Below, 26 T cell receptor beta chains from the same sample are listed, as sequenced in a study of blood T cells in healthy people across ages. Next came a second PCR, run for about 7 to 12 cycles, which used a sample-barcoded 5' primer along with a J-beta primer mix. MiXCR, applied by TCRdb to the 5' RACE reads, yields one record per CDR3 protein. The sample carries around 750,000 distinct CDR3 sequences, 53% recorded once. The sequenced sample consisted of blood. Source of these receptors: a man older than 75 in good health.

The chain combines TRBV20-1 with TRBJ2-7, with 9 bases matching TRBD1. Germline loops: CDR1 DFQATT, CDR2 SNEGSKA (reference sequence). This CDR3 has 14 amino acids. With 6 bases clipped from V and 5 bases from J, the junction kept 11 bases outside the gene matches. Here the CDR3 reads CSAPAGQGIHEQYF. CDR3 nucleotides: TGCAGTGCCCCGGCGGGACAGGGAATCCACGAGCAGTACTTC.

The sample holds a few counts of this clonotype. The genes are TRBV7-2 and TRBJ2-3; D call uncertain. The CDR3 loop spans 13 amino acids. The germline V and J ends were trimmed by 2 bases and 8 bases, with 11 bases remaining between them. Germline CDR1 SGHTA, CDR2 FQGNSA. CDR3 bases: TGTGCCAGCAGCTTATCACTCGAAGCTACGCAGTATTTT. Protein: CASSLSLEATQYF.

This clonotype was observed a few times. This chain connects TRBV20-1 to TRBJ2-7; 10 bases are shared with TRBD2. Germline trimming cut 5 bases from V and 1 base from J; bases unmatched to any gene: 8. CDR1 DFQATT and CDR2 SNEGSKA come from the germline V gene (reference sequence). CDR3 length: 15 amino acids. In DNA, the CDR3 is TGCAGTGCTCCTACCTGGACTAGCGGTTCCTACGAGCAGTACTTC. Translated: CSAPTWTSGSYEQYF.

V gene TRBV6-5 combines with J gene TRBJ2-3, with TRBD1 identical over 10 bases. The V gene end was trimmed by 0 bases and the J gene end by 7 bases; junction bases not matched to a gene: 10. Germline V CDR1 and CDR2: MNHEY, SVGAGI. This CDR3 spans 17 amino acids. The CDR3 nucleotides are TGTGCCAGCAGTTACTCAACCGGGACAGGGGAAGGTAATACGCAGTATTTT. Residues: CASSYSTGTGEGNTQYF.

This clonotype has only a few counts. The V call is TRBV18, the J call TRBJ2-7; D gene unclear. CDR1 is KGHSH and CDR2 is LQKENI in the germline V gene. The V end lost 4 bases, the J end lost 6 bases, and 16 bases lay between the germline ends. There are 14 residues in the CDR3. This CDR3 reads CASSRAGLPGEQYF. The DNA of the CDR3 is TGTGCCAGCTCACGAGCCGGGCTTCCAGGCGAGCAGTACTTC.

The J gene is TRBJ2-5, the V gene TRBV7-6; perhaps TRBD2 as D (5 bases). CDR3 size: 15 residues. Trimming stripped 1 base from V and 5 bases from J, with 14 bases between. Germline-derived CDR1 and CDR2 are SGHVS and FNYEAQ. Here the CDR3 DNA reads TGTGCCAGCAGCTTAGGGGTGGGAGAACAGGAGACCCAGTACTTC. It is translated as CASSLGVGEQETQYF.

This clonotype came up once. The genes are TRBV12-3 or TRBV12-4 and TRBJ1-5; D perhaps matches TRBD1 (5 bases). The CDR3 consists of 15 residues. The V and J ends lost 6 bases and 3 bases respectively, with 15 bases between them. CDR3 sequence: CASSPSKGSNQPQHF. DNA for the CDR3: TGTGCCAGCAGCCCGTCCAAGGGGTCCAATCAGCCCCAGCATTTT.

The J gene is TRBJ2-2, the V gene TRBV28; 7 positions match TRBD2. J was trimmed by 10 bases and V by 3 bases; bases with no gene match: 8. Germline CDR1 and CDR2: MDHEN and SYDVKM. The CDR3 extends over 14 amino acids. CDR3 region: CASSFLGTNPELFF. For the CDR3, the DNA is TGTGCCAGCAGTTTCCTCGGGACTAACCCGGAGCTGTTTTTT.

This clonotype was recorded a few times. The V call is TRBV3-1, the J call TRBJ2-1; a weak D match, TRBD2 (5 bases). There are 16 residues in the CDR3. Trimming cost V 1 base and J 5 bases, with 15 bases left between them. Germline V gene lookup returns CDR1 LGHDT and CDR2 YNNKEL (reference sequence). CDR3 protein: CASSQADETEDNEQFF. CDR3 nucleotides: TGTGCCAGCAGCCAAGCGGACGAGACGGAGGACAATGAGCAGTTCTTC.

This clonotype was counted between two and nine times. The chain recombines TRBV29-1 with TRBJ2-7, with 10 bases lining up with TRBD1. V lost 7 bases, J lost 5 bases, and 5 bases stayed unmatched. The CDR3 is made up of 12 amino acids. Germline V gene lookup returns CDR1 SQVTM and CDR2 ANQGSEA. Here the CDR3 reads CSGGQGYDEQYF. The CDR3 bases are TGCAGCGGGGGACAGGGGTACGACGAGCAGTACTTC.

The CDR3 nucleotides read TGTGCCAGCAGGCCGACAGGACGGCAGAACACTGAAGCTTTCTTT. Its protein is CASRPTGRQNTEAFF. The chain uses TRBV12-3 or TRBV12-4 and TRBJ1-1, with D possibly being TRBD1 (6 bases). This CDR3 has 15 amino acids. The V and J ends lost 6 bases and 1 base respectively, with 15 bases between them.

The chain carries TRBV29-1 and TRBJ2-1; 8 bases agree with TRBD1. With V trimmed by 4 bases and J by 2 bases, 1 base remained unmatched. Germline assignment: CDR1 SQVTM and CDR2 ANQGSEA. The CDR3 contains 13 residues. CDR3 protein: CSVGQGPYNEQFF. CDR3 bases: TGCAGCGTTGGACAGGGGCCCTACAATGAGCAGTTCTTC.

In this sample, this clonotype turned up a few times. CDR3 sequence reads: CATSRDTPLGKDEKLFF. In DNA form, the CDR3 reads TGTGCCACCAGCAGAGACACCCCTCTTGGGAAAGATGAAAAACTGTTTTTT. The rearrangement links TRBV15 to TRBJ1-4, with D hard to call. Germline CDR1 LNHNV, CDR2 YYDKDF (reference sequence). CDR3 length: 17 amino acids. Trimming pared 0 bases from V and 6 bases from J, leaving 17 bases between.

This rearrangement joins TRBV29-1 to TRBJ1-2; TRBD1 matches at 11 bases. The germline gives CDR1 SQVTM, CDR2 ANQGSEA. The V segment lost 4 bases and the J segment 4 bases; nucleotides outside the gene matches: 8. The CDR3 length is 15 residues. CDR3 in amino acids: CSVVGQGVMGYGYTF. CDR3 sequence (DNA): TGCAGCGTTGTGGGACAGGGGGTAATGGGCTATGGCTACACCTTC.

This chain links TRBV7-2 with TRBJ2-1; D is tentatively TRBD1 or TRBD2 (5 bases each). The CDR3 loop spans 15 amino acids. In germline, CDR1 is SGHTA, CDR2 FQGNSA. Trimming pared 3 bases from V and 8 bases from J, leaving 17 bases between. CDR3 protein: CASSLLGDVLHEQFF. The CDR3 nucleotides read TGTGCCAGCAGCTTGTTGGGGGACGTTCTCCATGAGCAGTTCTTC. Complete variable domain (other parts from reference TRBV7-2 and TRBJ2-1): GAGVSQSPSNKVTEKGKDVELRCDPISGHTALYWYRQSLGQGLEFLIYFQGNSAPDKSGLPSDRFSAERTGGSVSTLTIQRTQQEDSAVYLCASSLLGDVLHEQFFGPGTRLTVL.

Many counts were recorded for this clonotype. The chain has TRBV27 and TRBJ2-7, with 7 bases lining up with TRBD2. The germline CDR1 and CDR2 sequences are MNHEY and SMNVEV (reference sequence). J was trimmed by 0 bases and V by 8 bases; bases with no gene match: 1. The CDR3 loop spans 12 amino acids. CDR3 residues: CASGGSSYEQYF. DNA of the CDR3: TGTGCCAGCGGCGGGAGCTCCTACGAGCAGTACTTC.

The V gene is TRBV13, the J gene TRBJ2-7; the D gene could be TRBD1 or TRBD2 (5 bases each). The germline V gene encodes CDR1 PRHDT and CDR2 FYEKMQ (reference sequence). V lost 5 bases to trimming and J lost 3 bases, with 26 bases between them. CDR3 length: 18 residues. The CDR3 loop is CASSTGTREGRGYYEQYF. Written as DNA, the CDR3 is TGTGCCAGCAGCACCGGGACCCGGGAAGGAAGGGGCTACTACGAGCAGTACTTC.

The chain carries TRBV3-1 and TRBJ1-2, with a tentative D call TRBD1 (6 bases). CDR3 size: 13 residues. The V gene's germline CDR1 is LGHDT and CDR2 YNNKEL (reference sequence). V was shortened by 7 bases and J by 7 bases, with 16 bases between the two germline ends. The CDR3 spells CASNSGDIGGYTF. In DNA, the CDR3 is TGTGCCAGCAACTCAGGGGACATAGGTGGCTACACCTTC.

V usage is TRBV2 and J usage is TRBJ1-6, with 9 bases that match TRBD1. V lost 8 bases and J lost 7; bases outside the gene matches: 9. CDR3 size: 15 residues. Germline V gene sequence: CDR1 SNHLY, CDR2 FYNNEI. CDR3 amino acids: CASPGQGRGNSPLHF. The CDR3 region has the DNA TGTGCCAGCCCGGGACAGGGCCGGGGGAATTCACCCCTCCACTTT.

The chain couples TRBV5-1 to TRBJ1-5; tentative D call: TRBD1 (5 bases). The CDR3 totals 15 residues. Between the trimmed V and J ends, which lost 0 bases and 7 bases, there was a span of 14 bases. Germline CDR1 reads SGHRS; CDR2 reads YFSETQ. The CDR3 here is CASSLGGPEGQPQHF. CDR3 sequence (DNA): TGCGCCAGCAGCTTGGGGGGACCCGAGGGGCAGCCCCAGCATTTT.

The chain employs TRBV6-1 and TRBJ2-4, with D perhaps matching TRBD2 (5 bases). This CDR3 region has 15 residues. The V gene lost 2 bases and the J gene lost 8 bases, with 16 bases spanning the gap. CDR1 and CDR2 (germline): MNHNS, SASEGT. The CDR3 DNA sequence: TGTGCCAGCAGTGAACTTGGCGGGCCCGGGGACATTCAGTACTTC. Translating it yields CASSELGGPGDIQYF.

This clonotype was found a few times. This rearrangement joins TRBV7-9 to TRBJ1-1; D not resolved. CDR1 and CDR2 (germline): SEHNR, FQNEAQ (reference sequence). CDR3 length: 14 amino acids. The V gene lost 5 bases and the J gene lost 4 bases, with 14 bases spanning the gap. The DNA for the CDR3 is TGTGCCAGCAGCCAAGGTGGGTTCGGCACTGAAGCTTTCTTT. Translation gives CASSQGGFGTEAFF.

This clonotype was recorded a few times. J is TRBJ2-1 and V is TRBV29-1; 7 positions match TRBD2. This CDR3 has 12 residues. CDR1 and CDR2 (germline): SQVTM, ANQGSEA. The CDR3 loop is CSLAESYNEQFF. In DNA, the CDR3 is TGCAGTCTAGCGGAATCCTACAATGAGCAGTTCTTC.

This sequence joins TRBV20-1 and TRBJ2-7, with D possibly being TRBD2 (6 bases). The germline V and J ends were trimmed by 1 base and 3 bases, with 13 bases remaining between them. This CDR3 has 14 amino acids. Germline CDR1 and CDR2: DFQATT and SNEGSKA (reference sequence). The CDR3 sequence: CSARGSGSDYEQYF. The CDR3 DNA is TGCAGTGCTAGAGGGTCCGGGAGCGACTACGAGCAGTACTTC.

CDR3 coding DNA: TGTGCCAGCAGTTATCCCCCGGACAGTGAGATGGACTACGAGCAGTACTTC. Its translation is CASSYPPDSEMDYEQYF. The V and J genes are TRBV27 and TRBJ2-7; D is perhaps TRBD1 (6 bases). The CDR3 is 17 amino acids. The V gene lost 4 bases and the J gene lost 3 bases, with 22 bases spanning the gap. Germline CDR1 reads MNHEY; CDR2 reads SMNVEV (reference sequence).

V usage is TRBV6-6 and J usage is TRBJ2-3; possible D gene TRBD1, 6 bases. The V gene's germline CDR1 is MNHNY and CDR2 SVGAGI (reference sequence). V was cut by 6 bases and J by 5 bases, with 18 bases left in between. The CDR3 has 15 residues. CDR3 amino acids: CASREQGLLGDTQYF. The CDR3 bases are TGTGCCAGCAGAGAACAGGGTTTGCTGGGAGATACGCAGTATTTT.